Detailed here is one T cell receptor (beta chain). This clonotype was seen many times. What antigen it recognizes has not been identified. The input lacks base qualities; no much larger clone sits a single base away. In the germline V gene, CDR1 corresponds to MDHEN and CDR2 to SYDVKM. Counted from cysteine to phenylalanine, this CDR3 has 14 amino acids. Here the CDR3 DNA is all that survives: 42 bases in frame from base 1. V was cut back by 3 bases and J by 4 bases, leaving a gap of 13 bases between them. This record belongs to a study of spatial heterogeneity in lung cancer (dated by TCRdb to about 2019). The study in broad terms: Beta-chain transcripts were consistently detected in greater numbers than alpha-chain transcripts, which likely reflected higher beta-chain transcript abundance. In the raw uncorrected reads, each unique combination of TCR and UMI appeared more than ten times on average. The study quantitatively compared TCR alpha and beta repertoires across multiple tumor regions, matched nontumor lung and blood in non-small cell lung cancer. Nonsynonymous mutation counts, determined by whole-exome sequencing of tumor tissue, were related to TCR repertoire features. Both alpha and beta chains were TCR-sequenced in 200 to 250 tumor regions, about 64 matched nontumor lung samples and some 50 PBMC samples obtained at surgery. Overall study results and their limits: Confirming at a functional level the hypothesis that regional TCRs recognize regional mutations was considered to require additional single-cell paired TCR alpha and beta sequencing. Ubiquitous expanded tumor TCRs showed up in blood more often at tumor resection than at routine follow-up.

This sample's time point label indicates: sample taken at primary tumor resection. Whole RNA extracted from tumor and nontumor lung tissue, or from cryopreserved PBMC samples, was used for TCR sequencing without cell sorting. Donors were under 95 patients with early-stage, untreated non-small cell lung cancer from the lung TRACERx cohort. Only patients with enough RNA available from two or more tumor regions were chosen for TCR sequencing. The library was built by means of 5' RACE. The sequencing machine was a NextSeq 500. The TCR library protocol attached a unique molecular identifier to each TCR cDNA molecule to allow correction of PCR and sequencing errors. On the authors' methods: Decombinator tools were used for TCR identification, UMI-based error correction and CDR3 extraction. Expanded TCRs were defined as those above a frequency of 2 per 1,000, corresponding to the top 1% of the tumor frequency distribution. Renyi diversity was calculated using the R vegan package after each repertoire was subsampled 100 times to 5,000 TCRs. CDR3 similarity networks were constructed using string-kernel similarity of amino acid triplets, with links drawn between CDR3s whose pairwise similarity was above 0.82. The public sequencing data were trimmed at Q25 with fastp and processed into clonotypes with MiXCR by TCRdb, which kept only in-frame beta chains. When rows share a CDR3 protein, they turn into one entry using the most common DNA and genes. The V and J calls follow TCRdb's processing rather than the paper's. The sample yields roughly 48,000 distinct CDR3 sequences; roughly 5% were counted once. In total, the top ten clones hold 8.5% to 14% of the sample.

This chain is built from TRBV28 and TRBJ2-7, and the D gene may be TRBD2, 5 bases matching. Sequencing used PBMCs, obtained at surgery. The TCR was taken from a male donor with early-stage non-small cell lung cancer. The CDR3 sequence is CASSFRGVGYEQYF. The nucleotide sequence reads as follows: TGTGCCAGCAGTTTCCGGGGAGTTGGTTACGAGCAGTACTTC.